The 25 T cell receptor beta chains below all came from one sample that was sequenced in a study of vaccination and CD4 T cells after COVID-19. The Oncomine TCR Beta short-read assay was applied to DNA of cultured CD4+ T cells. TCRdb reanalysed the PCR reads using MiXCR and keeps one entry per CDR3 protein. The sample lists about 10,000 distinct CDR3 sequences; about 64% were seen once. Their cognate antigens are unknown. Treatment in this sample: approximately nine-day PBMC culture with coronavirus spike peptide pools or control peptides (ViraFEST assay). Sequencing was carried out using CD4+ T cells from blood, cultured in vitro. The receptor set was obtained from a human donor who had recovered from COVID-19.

The CDR3 DNA reads as TGTGCCAGCAGCCATAGCCGGACAGGGGGCCCAGATACGCAGTATTTT. Amino acid sequence: CASSHSRTGGPDTQYF. The V gene is TRBV7-3, the J gene TRBJ2-3, with 11 bases fitting TRBD1. CDR1 and CDR2 (germline): SGHTA, FQGTGA. This CDR3 spans 16 amino acids. The V and J ends lost 5 bases and 4 bases, in that order; junction bases with no gene match: 8.

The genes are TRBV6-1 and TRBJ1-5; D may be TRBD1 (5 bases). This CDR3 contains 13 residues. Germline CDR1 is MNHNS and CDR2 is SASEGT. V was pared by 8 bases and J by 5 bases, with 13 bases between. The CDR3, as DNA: TGTGCCAGCGCAAAAGGGACTGATCAGCCCCAGCATTTT. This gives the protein CASAKGTDQPQHF.

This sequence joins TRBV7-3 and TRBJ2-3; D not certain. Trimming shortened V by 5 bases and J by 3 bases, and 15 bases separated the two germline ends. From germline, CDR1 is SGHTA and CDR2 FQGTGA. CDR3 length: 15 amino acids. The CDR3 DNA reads TGTGCCAGCAGCCCACACTTTGCGGAGACAGATACGCAGTATTTT. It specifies CASSPHFAETDTQYF.

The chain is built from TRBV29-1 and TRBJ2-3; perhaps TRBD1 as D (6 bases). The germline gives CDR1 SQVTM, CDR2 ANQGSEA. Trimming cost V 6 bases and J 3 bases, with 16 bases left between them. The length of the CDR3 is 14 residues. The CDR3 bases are TGCAGCGTCCTGCAGGGGATAGGGACAGATACGCAGTATTTT. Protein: CSVLQGIGTDTQYF.

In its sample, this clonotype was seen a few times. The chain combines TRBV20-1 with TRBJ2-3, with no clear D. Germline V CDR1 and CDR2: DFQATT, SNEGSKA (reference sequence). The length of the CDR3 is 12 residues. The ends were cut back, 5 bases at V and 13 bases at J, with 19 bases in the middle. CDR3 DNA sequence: TGCAGTGCTCCAAACCGGGCCCGATTCGAGTATTTT. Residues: CSAPNRARFEYF.

The CDR3 nucleotides read TGTGCCAGCAGGGATCCCGGGAAGAACGCTTTCTTT. Amino acids: CASRDPGKNAFF. The chain couples TRBV6-1 to TRBJ1-1; D not resolved. Trimming left V 6 bases short and J 11 bases short, with 16 bases between. This CDR3 has 12 amino acids. CDR1 is MNHNS and CDR2 is SASEGT in the germline V gene.

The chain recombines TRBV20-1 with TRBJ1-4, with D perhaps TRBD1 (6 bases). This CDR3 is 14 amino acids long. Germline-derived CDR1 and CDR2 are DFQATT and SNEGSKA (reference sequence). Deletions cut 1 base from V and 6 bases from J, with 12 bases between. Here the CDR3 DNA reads TGCAGTGCTAGAGGGGCAGGGGATGATGAAAAACTGTTTTTT. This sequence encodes CSARGAGDDEKLFF.

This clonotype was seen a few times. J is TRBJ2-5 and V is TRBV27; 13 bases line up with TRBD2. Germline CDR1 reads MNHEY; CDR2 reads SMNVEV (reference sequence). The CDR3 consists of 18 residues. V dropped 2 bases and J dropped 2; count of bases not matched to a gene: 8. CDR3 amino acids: CASSLIIRTSGGQETQYF. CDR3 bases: TGTGCCAGCAGTTTAATCATCAGGACTAGCGGGGGACAAGAGACCCAGTACTTC.

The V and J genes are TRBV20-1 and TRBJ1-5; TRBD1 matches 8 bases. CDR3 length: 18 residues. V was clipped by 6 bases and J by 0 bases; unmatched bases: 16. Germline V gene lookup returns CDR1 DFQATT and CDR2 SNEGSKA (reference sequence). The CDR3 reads CSAGRQGPGLFSNQPQHF. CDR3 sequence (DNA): TGCAGTGCGGGAAGACAGGGGCCGGGACTCTTTAGCAATCAGCCCCAGCATTTT.

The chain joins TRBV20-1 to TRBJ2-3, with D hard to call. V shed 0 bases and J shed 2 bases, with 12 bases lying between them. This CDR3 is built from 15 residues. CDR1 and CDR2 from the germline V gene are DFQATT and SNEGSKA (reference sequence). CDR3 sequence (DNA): TGCAGTGCTAGAGATGAGGCCTCAATCACAGATACGCAGTATTTT. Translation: CSARDEASITDTQYF.

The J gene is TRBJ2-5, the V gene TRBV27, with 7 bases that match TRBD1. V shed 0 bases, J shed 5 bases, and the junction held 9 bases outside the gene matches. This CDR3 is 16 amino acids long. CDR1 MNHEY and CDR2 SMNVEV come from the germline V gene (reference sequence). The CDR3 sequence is CASSLSRQGSGETQYF. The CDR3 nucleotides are TGTGCCAGCAGTTTATCCAGACAGGGATCGGGGGAGACCCAGTACTTC.

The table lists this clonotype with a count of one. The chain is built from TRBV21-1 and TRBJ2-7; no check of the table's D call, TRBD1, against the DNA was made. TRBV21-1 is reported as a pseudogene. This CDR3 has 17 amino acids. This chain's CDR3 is CASSKRGGLSPTYEQYF. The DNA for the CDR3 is TGTGCCAGCAGCAAAAGGGGGGGCTTGTCGCCTACCTACGAGCAGTACTTC.

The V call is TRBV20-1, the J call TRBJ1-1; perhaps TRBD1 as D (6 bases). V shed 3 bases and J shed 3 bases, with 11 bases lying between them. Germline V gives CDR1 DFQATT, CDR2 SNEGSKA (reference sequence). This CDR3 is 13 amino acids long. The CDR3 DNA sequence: TGCAGTGCTAGGGTACAGGGCTACACTGAAGCTTTCTTT. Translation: CSARVQGYTEAFF.

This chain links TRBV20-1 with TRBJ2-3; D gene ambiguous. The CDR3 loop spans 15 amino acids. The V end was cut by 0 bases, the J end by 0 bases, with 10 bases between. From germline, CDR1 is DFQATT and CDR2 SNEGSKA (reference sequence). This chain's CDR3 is CSAREAWPSTDTQYF. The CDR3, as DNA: TGCAGTGCTAGAGAGGCTTGGCCTAGCACAGATACGCAGTATTTT.

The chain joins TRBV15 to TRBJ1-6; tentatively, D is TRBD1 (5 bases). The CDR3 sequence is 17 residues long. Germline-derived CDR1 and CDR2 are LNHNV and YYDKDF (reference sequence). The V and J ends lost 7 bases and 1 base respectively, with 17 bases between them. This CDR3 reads CATTYKTGGSYNSPLHF. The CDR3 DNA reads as TGTGCCACCACCTATAAAACCGGGGGATCCTATAATTCACCCCTCCACTTT.

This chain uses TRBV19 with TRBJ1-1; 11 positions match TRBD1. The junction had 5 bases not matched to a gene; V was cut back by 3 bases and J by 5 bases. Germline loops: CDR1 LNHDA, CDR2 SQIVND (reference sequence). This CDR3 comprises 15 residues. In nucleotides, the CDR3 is TGTGCCAGTAGTATTATGGGACAGGGGGGAACTGAAGCTTTCTTT. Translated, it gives CASSIMGQGGTEAFF.

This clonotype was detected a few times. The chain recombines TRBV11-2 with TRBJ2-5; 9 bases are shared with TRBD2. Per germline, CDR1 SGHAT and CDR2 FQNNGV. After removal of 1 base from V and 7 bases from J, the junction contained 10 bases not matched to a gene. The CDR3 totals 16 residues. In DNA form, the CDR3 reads TGTGCCAGCAGCTTAGGGGGAGCGGGGGGCCGTGTGACCCAGTACTTC. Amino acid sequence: CASSLGGAGGRVTQYF.

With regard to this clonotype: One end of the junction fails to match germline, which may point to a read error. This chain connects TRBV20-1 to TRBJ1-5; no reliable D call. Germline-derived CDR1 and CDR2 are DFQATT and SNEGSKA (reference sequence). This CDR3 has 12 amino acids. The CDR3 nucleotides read TGCAGTGCGCGGCAGAAGAATCAGGCCCAGCATTTT. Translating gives CSARQKNQAQHF.

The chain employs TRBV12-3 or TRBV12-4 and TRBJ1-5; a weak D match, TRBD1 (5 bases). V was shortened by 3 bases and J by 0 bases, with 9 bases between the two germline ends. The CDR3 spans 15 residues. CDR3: CASSLGQYSNQPQHF. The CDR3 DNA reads TGTGCCAGCAGTTTGGGGCAGTATAGCAATCAGCCCCAGCATTTT.

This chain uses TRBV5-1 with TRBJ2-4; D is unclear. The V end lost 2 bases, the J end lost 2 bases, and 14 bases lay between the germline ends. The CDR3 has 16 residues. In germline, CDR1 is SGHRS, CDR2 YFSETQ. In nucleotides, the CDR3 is TGCGCCAGCAGCTTCGGGTGGCTGGAAACCAAAAACATTCAGTACTTC. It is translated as CASSFGWLETKNIQYF.

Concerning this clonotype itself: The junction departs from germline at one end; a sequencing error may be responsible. CDR3 region: CASSLAGELDTQYF. The CDR3, as DNA: TGTGCCAGCAGCCTAGCGGGAGAGTTAGATACGCAGTATTTT. This chain joins TRBV11-1 and TRBJ2-3, with 10 bases lining up with TRBD2. Germline CDR1 and CDR2: SGHAT and FQDESV (reference sequence). The CDR3 is 14 amino acids.

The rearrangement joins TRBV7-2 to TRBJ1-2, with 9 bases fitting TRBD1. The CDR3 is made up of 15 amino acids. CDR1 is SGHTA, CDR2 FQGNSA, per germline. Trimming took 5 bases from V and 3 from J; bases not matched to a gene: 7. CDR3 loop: CASSQQGAEDYGYTF. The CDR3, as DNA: TGTGCCAGCAGCCAACAGGGGGCAGAGGACTATGGCTACACCTTC.

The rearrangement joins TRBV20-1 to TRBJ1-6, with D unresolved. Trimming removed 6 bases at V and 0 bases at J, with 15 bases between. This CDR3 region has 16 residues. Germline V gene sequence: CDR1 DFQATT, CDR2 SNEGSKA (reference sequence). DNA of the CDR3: TGCAGTGCCCAGAACCCTCAGAGCTCCTATAATTCACCCCTCCACTTT. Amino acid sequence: CSAQNPQSSYNSPLHF.

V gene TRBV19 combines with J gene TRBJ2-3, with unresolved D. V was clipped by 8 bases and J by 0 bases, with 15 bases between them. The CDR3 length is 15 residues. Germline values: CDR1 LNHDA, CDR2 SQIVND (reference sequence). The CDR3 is CASALALSSTDTQYF. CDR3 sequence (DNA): TGTGCCAGTGCATTGGCATTGTCTAGCACAGATACGCAGTATTTT.

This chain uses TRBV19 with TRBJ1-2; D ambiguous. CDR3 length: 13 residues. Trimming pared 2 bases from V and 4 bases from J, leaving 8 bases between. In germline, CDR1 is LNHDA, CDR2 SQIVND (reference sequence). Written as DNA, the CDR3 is TGTGCCAGTAGTATAAATGCCCTCTATGGCTACACCTTC. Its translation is CASSINALYGYTF.